This T cell receptor beta chain derives from a study of blood T cell repertoires in COVID-19. Per the germline V gene, CDR1 is SGHDT and CDR2 is YYEEEE. This CDR3 region has 16 residues. Losses at the gene ends were 2 bases for V and 2 bases for J; bases not matched to a gene: 6. The table came from immunoSEQ multiplex PCR; TCRdb's copy has only in-frame clones and leaves some out. The sample holds more than 95,000 clones, approximately 90% seen once. This chain connects TRBV5-6 to TRBJ2-1, with 8 bases that match TRBD2. The origin of this receptor is a man aged 55 to 70 with acute or convalescent COVID-19. The sample was peripheral blood. DNA for the CDR3: TGTGCCAGCAGCTTAATAGCGGGAATGACCTACAATGAGCAGTTCTTC. Its translation is CASSLIAGMTYNEQFF.